The 10 T cell receptor beta chains listed next were all sequenced from one sample in a study of blood T cell repertoires in COVID-19. Measured with immunoSEQ multiplex PCR; TCRdb has only the in-frame clones, and not every one. The repertoire consists of roughly 100,000 clones, with roughly 88% occurring once and the leading ten covering around 2%. The sequenced sample was peripheral blood. Every receptor here comes from a man between 45 and 60 years old with COVID-19, enrolled during active disease.

The gene calls are TRBV18 and TRBJ2-6; maybe TRBD2 (6 bases). The CDR3 length is 16 residues. The V gene's germline CDR1 is KGHSH and CDR2 LQKENI. V gave up 2 bases and J gave up 2 bases, with 10 bases separating them. Written as DNA, the CDR3 is TGTGCCAGCTCACCAACGGGAGTCGCTGGGGCCAACGTCCTGACTTTC. It yields the protein CASSPTGVAGANVLTF.

V gene TRBV3-1 (or the pseudogene TRBV3-2) combines with J gene TRBJ2-3; the match to TRBD2 covers 13 bases. This CDR3 contains 16 residues. CDR1 is LGHDT and CDR2 is YNNKEL in the germline V gene (reference sequence). V trimming: 4 bases; J trimming: 7 bases; junction bases outside the gene matches: 8. The CDR3 DNA reads TGTGCCAGCAGCCCAACCGGGACTAGCGGGGATCATACGCAGTATTTT. Translation: CASSPTGTSGDHTQYF.

The chain recombines TRBV5-1 with TRBJ2-5; 11 nucleotides align to TRBD2. The ends lost 0 bases at V and 0 bases at J; junction bases unmatched: 4. Germline values: CDR1 SGHRS, CDR2 YFSETQ. This CDR3 spans 17 amino acids. CDR3 region: CASSLEASGGNQETQYF. For the CDR3, the DNA is TGCGCCAGCAGCTTGGAGGCTAGCGGGGGGAACCAAGAGACCCAGTACTTC.

This clone showed up just a few times. The chain recombines TRBV6-4 with TRBJ2-2; D call uncertain. Germline V gene data show CDR1 as MRHNA and CDR2 as SNTAGT. This CDR3 is 14 amino acids long. V lost 3 bases and J lost 7, with 12 bases in between. CDR3 loop: CASSESDGGGELFF. The CDR3 nucleotides are TGTGCCAGCAGTGAAAGTGACGGCGGCGGGGAGCTGTTTTTT.

CDR3 loop: CASSLGTSGGWDTDTQYF. The CDR3 DNA reads as TGCGCCAGCAGCCTCGGGACTAGCGGGGGGTGGGACACAGATACGCAGTATTTT. The genes are TRBV4-3 and TRBJ2-3; the match to TRBD2 covers 15 bases. From germline, CDR1 is LGHNA and CDR2 YSLEER. The CDR3 spans 18 residues. V lost 4 bases, J lost 2 bases, and 7 bases stayed unmatched.

The chain joins TRBV28 to TRBJ2-7; a weak D match, TRBD2 (5 bases). Between the trimmed V and J ends, which lost 2 bases and 6 bases, there was a span of 5 bases. The CDR3 sequence is 11 residues long. Germline V gives CDR1 MDHEN, CDR2 SYDVKM. CDR3 sequence: CASSLLAEQYF. The CDR3, as DNA: TGTGCCAGCAGTTTACTAGCCGAGCAGTACTTC.

The chain's CDR3 is CASSQRQGYEQYF. CDR3 nucleotide sequence: TGCGCCAGCAGCCAACGACAGGGCTACGAGCAGTACTTC. The rearrangement links TRBV4-1 to TRBJ2-7, with 7 bases that match TRBD1. Germline V gene data show CDR1 as MGHRA and CDR2 as YSYEKL. Trimming at V came to 2 bases and at J to 3 bases, leaving 1 base not matched to a gene. The CDR3 has 13 amino acids.

The chain links TRBV19 to TRBJ2-1; 7 bases fit TRBD1. The trim removed 3 bases at V and 4 bases at J, leaving 6 bases unmatched. Germline lookup yields CDR1 LNHDA and CDR2 SQIVND (reference sequence). This CDR3 spans 15 amino acids. The CDR3 loop is CASSIGTEGYNEQFF. In DNA form, the CDR3 reads TGTGCCAGTAGTATCGGGACAGAAGGTTACAATGAGCAGTTCTTC.

The chain links TRBV28 to TRBJ2-7, with unresolved D. Trimming pared 5 bases from V and 0 bases from J, leaving 11 bases between. Per germline, CDR1 MDHEN and CDR2 SYDVKM. The CDR3 has 14 amino acids. This chain's CDR3 is CASSLLMSSYEQYF. The CDR3 DNA follows: TGTGCCAGCAGTCTACTTATGAGCTCCTACGAGCAGTACTTC. Full variable domain (remainder filled in from reference TRBV28 and TRBJ2-7): DVKVTQSSRYLVKRTGEKVFLECVQDMDHENMFWYRQDPGLGLRLIYFSYDVKMKEKGDIPEGYSVSREKKERFSLILESASTNQTSMYLCASSLLMSSYEQYFGPGTRLTVT.

The chain employs TRBV19 and TRBJ1-4; D perhaps matches TRBD1 (6 bases). The CDR3 extends over 16 amino acids. V was shortened by 7 bases and J by 0 bases, with 15 bases between the two germline ends. CDR1 is LNHDA, CDR2 SQIVND, per germline (reference sequence). The CDR3 DNA sequence: TGTGCCAGTAAAGGACAGCATATTTCAACTAATGAAAAACTGTTTTTT. Protein product: CASKGQHISTNEKLFF.